These T cell receptor beta chains were read from a single sample in a study of CD8 T cells in Susac syndrome. TCRdb reprocessed the immunoSEQ multiplex PCR reads with MiXCR, giving one entry per CDR3 protein. The data hold 180,000 or so distinct CDR3 sequences, with about 95% observed a single time. Specimen: CD4+ T cells from PBMCs. The receptors originated from a human donor with Susac syndrome. Each CDR3 is given with its conserved first and last residue. The order of the fields is V gene, D gene, CDR3 length, J gene, clone size, CDR3 DNA, CDR3 protein. D genes are given only for firm matches. Rows give clone size only sometimes, using once, few, many, or a class for an expanded clone.

V gene: TRBV19
D gene: .
CDR3 length: 15
J gene: TRBJ1-2
clone size: .
CDR3 DNA: TGTGCCAGTAGTACGCGACAGTTGGTGGCGGCGGGCTACACCTTC
CDR3 protein: CASSTRQLVAAGYTF

V gene: TRBV28
D gene: TRBD2
CDR3 length: 15
J gene: TRBJ2-7
clone size: .
CDR3 DNA: TGTGCCAGCAGTTTAACTAGCGGGAGACACTACGAGCAGTACTTC
CDR3 protein: CASSLTSGRHYEQYF

V gene: TRBV6-2/TRBV6-3
D gene: TRBD2
CDR3 length: 15
J gene: TRBJ2-1
clone size: .
CDR3 DNA: TGTGCCAGTGGGGCAGCGGGAGCCAACTACAATGAGCAGTTCTTC
CDR3 protein: CASGAAGANYNEQFF

V gene: TRBV4-2
D gene: TRBD1
CDR3 length: 14
J gene: TRBJ1-2
clone size: .
CDR3 DNA: TGTGCCAGCAGCCAAGTCGGACAGGCAGCTGGCTACACCTTC
CDR3 protein: CASSQVGQAAGYTF

V gene: TRBV4-3
D gene: .
CDR3 length: 15
J gene: TRBJ2-1
clone size: .
CDR3 DNA: TGCGCCAGCAGCCAAGAACCCCGGTCCTACAATGAGCAGTTCTTC
CDR3 protein: CASSQEPRSYNEQFF

V gene: TRBV2
D gene: TRBD1
CDR3 length: 14
J gene: TRBJ1-3
clone size: .
CDR3 DNA: TGTGCCAGCACCTTGGACAGGGCTGGAAACACCATATATTTT
CDR3 protein: CASTLDRAGNTIYF

V gene: TRBV27
D gene: TRBD2
CDR3 length: 17
J gene: TRBJ2-2
clone size: .
CDR3 DNA: TGTGCCAGTACCTTCCTAGCGGGAGGAGGAAACACCGGGGAGCTGTTTTTT
CDR3 protein: CASTFLAGGGNTGELFF

V gene: TRBV28
D gene: .
CDR3 length: 13
J gene: TRBJ1-1
clone size: .
CDR3 DNA: TGTGCCAGCAGTACCCCACAGGTTAGCACGGCTTTCTTT
CDR3 protein: CASSTPQVSTAFF

V gene: TRBV29-1
D gene: .
CDR3 length: 13
J gene: TRBJ1-1
clone size: .
CDR3 DNA: TGCAGCGTTGAAGGTGAGATGAACACTGAAGCTTTCTTT
CDR3 protein: CSVEGEMNTEAFF

V gene: TRBV20-1
D gene: .
CDR3 length: 15
J gene: TRBJ1-5
clone size: once
CDR3 DNA: TGCAGTGCTACCCCGTCGCGCGGTAGCAATCAGCCCCAGCATTTT
CDR3 protein: CSATPSRGSNQPQHF

V gene: TRBV19
D gene: TRBD1
CDR3 length: 12
J gene: TRBJ1-2
clone size: .
CDR3 DNA: TGTGCCAGTAAAACAGGGGTCTATGGCTACACCTTC
CDR3 protein: CASKTGVYGYTF

V gene: TRBV9
D gene: .
CDR3 length: 15
J gene: TRBJ1-2
clone size: .
CDR3 DNA: TGTGCCAGCAGCGTTGCGACCTCCGAACACTATGGCTACACCTTC
CDR3 protein: CASSVATSEHYGYTF

V gene: TRBV6-5
D gene: TRBD2
CDR3 length: 15
J gene: TRBJ2-7
clone size: .
CDR3 DNA: TGTGCCAGCAGGAAGAGTTCTAGCGGGAGCTACGAGCAGTACTTC
CDR3 protein: CASRKSSSGSYEQYF

V gene: TRBV7-2
D gene: .
CDR3 length: 14
J gene: TRBJ2-5
clone size: .
CDR3 DNA: TGTGCCAGCAGTCAAGGAGCCCGCCAAGAGACCCAGTACTTC
CDR3 protein: CASSQGARQETQYF

V gene: TRBV5-4
D gene: TRBD2
CDR3 length: 15
J gene: TRBJ2-5
clone size: .
CDR3 DNA: TGTGCCAGCAAAGAAGGACTAGCTGTGAGGGAGACCCAGTACTTC
CDR3 protein: CASKEGLAVRETQYF

V gene: TRBV20-1
D gene: TRBD2
CDR3 length: 16
J gene: TRBJ2-1
clone size: .
CDR3 DNA: TGCAGTGCTAGAACGGGACTAGCGGGGACTTACAATGAGCAGTTCTTC
CDR3 protein: CSARTGLAGTYNEQFF

V gene: TRBV3-1
D gene: .
CDR3 length: 14
J gene: TRBJ1-5
clone size: .
CDR3 DNA: TGTGCCAGCAGCCAAGGGGGGGCCCATCAGCCCCAGCATTTT
CDR3 protein: CASSQGGAHQPQHF

V gene: TRBV12-5
D gene: .
CDR3 length: 19
J gene: TRBJ2-1
clone size: .
CDR3 DNA: TGTGCTAGTGGTTTGTGGGGGGTGTCTGCCCCAAGCTCCTACAATGAGCAGTTCTTC
CDR3 protein: CASGLWGVSAPSSYNEQFF

V gene: TRBV4-3
D gene: .
CDR3 length: 16
J gene: TRBJ2-3
clone size: .
CDR3 DNA: TGCGCCAGCAGCCAAGGATGGGCAGGTGTCACAGATACGCAGTATTTT
CDR3 protein: CASSQGWAGVTDTQYF

V gene: TRBV20-1
D gene: TRBD1
CDR3 length: 15
J gene: TRBJ2-5
clone size: .
CDR3 DNA: TGCAGTGCTAGAGGTCCCGGGACAGGAGGGGAGACCCAGTACTTC
CDR3 protein: CSARGPGTGGETQYF

V gene: TRBV20-1
D gene: TRBD2
CDR3 length: 15
J gene: TRBJ2-3
clone size: .
CDR3 DNA: TGCAGTGCCCCCTTCGGCGGGGGGTTCACAGATACGCAGTATTTT
CDR3 protein: CSAPFGGGFTDTQYF

V gene: TRBV5-1
D gene: .
CDR3 length: 15
J gene: TRBJ2-6
clone size: few
CDR3 DNA: TGTGCCAGCAGCTTAGAAGGTACTGGGGCCAACGTCCTGACTTTC
CDR3 protein: CASSLEGTGANVLTF

V gene: TRBV28
D gene: TRBD1
CDR3 length: 15
J gene: TRBJ2-6
clone size: .
CDR3 DNA: TGTGCCAGCGGGACAGACAGGTTCGGGGCCAACGTCCTGACTTTC
CDR3 protein: CASGTDRFGANVLTF

V gene: TRBV28
D gene: TRBD1
CDR3 length: 17
J gene: TRBJ1-2
clone size: .
CDR3 DNA: TGTGCCAGCAGAACTCGGGACAGGGCAATCCCAATCTATGGCTACACCTTC
CDR3 protein: CASRTRDRAIPIYGYTF

V gene: TRBV6-6
D gene: .
CDR3 length: 12
J gene: TRBJ2-3
clone size: .
CDR3 DNA: TGTGCCAGCAGTCCAGGGTTGGATACGCAGTATTTT
CDR3 protein: CASSPGLDTQYF

V gene: TRBV12-3/TRBV12-4
D gene: .
CDR3 length: 17
J gene: TRBJ2-4
clone size: .
CDR3 DNA: TGTGCCAGCAGTTTAGCGGACCAGGGTAGTGACAAAAACATTCAGTACTTC
CDR3 protein: CASSLADQGSDKNIQYF

V gene: TRBV28
D gene: .
CDR3 length: 12
J gene: TRBJ2-5
clone size: .
CDR3 DNA: TGTGCCAGCAGTTCGGTTCAAGAGACCCAGTACTTC
CDR3 protein: CASSSVQETQYF

V gene: TRBV5-6
D gene: .
CDR3 length: 13
J gene: TRBJ2-1
clone size: once
CDR3 DNA: TGTGCCAGCAGCTTGGTCGGTTACAATGAGCAGTTCTTC
CDR3 protein: CASSLVGYNEQFF

V gene: TRBV11-2
D gene: TRBD1
CDR3 length: 17
J gene: TRBJ2-5
clone size: .
CDR3 DNA: TGTGCCAGCAGCGGGCAAGCCGGGACAGGGTGGCAAGAGACCCAGTACTTC
CDR3 protein: CASSGQAGTGWQETQYF

V gene: TRBV3-1
D gene: .
CDR3 length: 12
J gene: TRBJ2-3
clone size: .
CDR3 DNA: TGTGCCAGCAGCCAAGGAATAGGTACGCAGTATTTT
CDR3 protein: CASSQGIGTQYF

V gene: TRBV4-2
D gene: .
CDR3 length: 14
J gene: TRBJ2-1
clone size: .
CDR3 DNA: TGTGCCAGCAGCCAAGATCAGGAGAGCGATGAGCAGTTCTTC
CDR3 protein: CASSQDQESDEQFF

V gene: TRBV20-1
D gene: TRBD2
CDR3 length: 14
J gene: TRBJ2-7
clone size: .
CDR3 DNA: TGCAGTGTGGGACTAGCGGGAGTCGGCAACGAGCAGTACTTC
CDR3 protein: CSVGLAGVGNEQYF

V gene: TRBV7-2
D gene: TRBD2
CDR3 length: 13
J gene: TRBJ2-7
clone size: .
CDR3 DNA: TGTGCCAGCAGCGCCCTAGCGGGAAAGGAGCAGTACTTC
CDR3 protein: CASSALAGKEQYF

V gene: TRBV20-1
D gene: TRBD1
CDR3 length: 13
J gene: TRBJ1-2
clone size: .
CDR3 DNA: TGCAGTGCTACCAGGGACAGGGATGATGGCTACACCTTC
CDR3 protein: CSATRDRDDGYTF

V gene: TRBV2
D gene: TRBD1
CDR3 length: 16
J gene: TRBJ2-6
clone size: once
CDR3 DNA: TGTGCCAGCGGCCGGGACAGGGCAACTGGGGCCAACGTCCTGACTTTC
CDR3 protein: CASGRDRATGANVLTF